Listed below are T cell receptor beta chains from one sample, sequenced in a study of Graves' ophthalmopathy and Graves' hyperthyroidism. Each CDR3 protein is one row after TCRdb ran MiXCR on the multiplex PCR reads. The top ten clones hold 11% of a sample with around 1.1 million distinct CDR3 sequences, roughly 35% of them seen once. What was sequenced was peripheral blood or thyroid tissue (not recorded which). The source is an adult man with Graves' hyperthyroidism. CDR3s include the opening cysteine and the closing phenylalanine or tryptophan. The D gene is left open where the match is weak. The listing skips clone size in some rows; elsewhere it reads once, few, many or a size class.

size,D,J,V,CDR3,DNA
NA,NA,TRBJ1-1,TRBV7-2,CASSSQGSSAFF,TGTGCCAGCAGCTCGCAGGGGTCCAGCGCTTTCTTT
NA,NA,TRBJ2-3,TRBV7-8,CASNEQGTNTDTQYF,TGTGCCAGCAACGAACAGGGAACGAACACAGATACGCAGTATTTT
NA,NA,TRBJ2-7,TRBV29-1,CSLRGGQGTYEQYF,TGCAGCTTGAGGGGGGGGCAGGGTACCTACGAGCAGTACTTC
few,NA,TRBJ2-1,TRBV7-9,CASSYSFPGNEQFF,TGTGCCAGCAGTTACTCGTTCCCGGGCAATGAGCAGTTCTTC
many,NA,TRBJ1-4,TRBV19,CASTVVATNEKLFF,TGTGCCAGCACCGTTGTGGCGACTAATGAAAAACTGTTTTTT
NA,TRBD1,TRBJ1-1,TRBV5-1,CASSQDTGQMNTEAFF,TGCGCCAGCAGCCAAGATACGGGACAGATGAACACTGAAGCTTTCTTT
few,TRBD1,TRBJ2-7,TRBV7-2,CASSFAGTGSTAYEQYF,TGTGCCAGCAGCTTTGCCGGGACAGGTTCGACGGCCTACGAGCAGTACTTC
few,TRBD1,TRBJ1-4,TRBV20-1,CSARKTGTNEKLFF,TGCAGTGCTAGAAAGACAGGGACTAATGAAAAACTGTTTTTT
NA,NA,TRBJ1-4,TRBV7-2,CASSDSGGEKLFF,TGTGCCAGCAGTGACTCCGGGGGGGAAAAACTGTTTTTT
NA,NA,TRBJ2-2,TRBV29-1,CSALGFGTGELFF,TGCAGCGCCCTTGGGTTTGGGACCGGGGAGCTGTTTTTT
few,NA,TRBJ2-2,TRBV10-3,CAISVGPNGGTGELFF,TGTGCCATCAGTGTGGGCCCAAACGGGGGCACCGGGGAGCTGTTTTTT
NA,NA,TRBJ2-2,TRBV5-1,CASSLWTRFATNTGELFF,TGCGCCAGCAGCTTGTGGACGCGGTTCGCGACGAACACCGGGGAGCTGTTTTTT
many,TRBD2,TRBJ2-7,TRBV20-1,CSARDLAGGREQYF,TGCAGTGCTAGAGATCTAGCGGGGGGGCGGGAGCAGTACTTC
few,TRBD2,TRBJ2-2,TRBV12-3/TRBV12-4,CASSPSVGLASTGELFF,TGTGCCAGCAGTCCAAGTGTAGGACTAGCGAGCACCGGGGAGCTGTTTTTT
NA,NA,TRBJ1-5,TRBV15,CATSTSNGVQPQHF,TGTGCCACCAGCACAAGCAACGGGGTCCAGCCCCAGCATTTT
many,TRBD1,TRBJ2-7,TRBV12-3/TRBV12-4,CASSATGGSGEQYF,TGTGCCAGCAGTGCTACAGGGGGCTCGGGCGAGCAGTACTTC
NA,TRBD1,TRBJ1-1,TRBV5-1,CASSLERGTAFTAEAFF,TGCGCCAGCAGCTTGGAGAGGGGGACAGCCTTTACCGCTGAAGCTTTCTTT
NA,TRBD1,TRBJ2-1,TRBV2,CASSWTGASGGNEQFF,TGTGCCAGCAGCTGGACAGGGGCAAGTGGGGGGAATGAGCAGTTCTTC
few,NA,TRBJ2-2,TRBV19,CASTDLRLASGELFF,TGTGCCAGTACTGATCTGCGTTTGGCTTCCGGGGAGCTGTTTTTT
few,TRBD1,TRBJ1-4,TRBV2,CARQGAGEKLFF,TGTGCCAGGCAGGGGGCCGGTGAAAAACTGTTTTTT
many,NA,TRBJ2-7,TRBV7-8,CASSPLSNKAGQYF,TGTGCCAGCAGCCCTTTGTCCAATAAAGCAGGGCAGTACTTC
many,NA,TRBJ1-1,TRBV5-1,CASSPQGGHPVNTEAFF,TGCGCCAGCAGCCCGCAGGGAGGGCATCCGGTGAACACTGAAGCTTTCTTT
NA,NA,TRBJ1-3,TRBV3-1,CASSSGDGNTIYF,TGTGCCAGCTCGTCGGGAGACGGAAACACCATATATTTT
many,NA,TRBJ2-7,TRBV7-9,CASSPRGTVRSYEQYF,TGTGCCAGCAGCCCACGTGGGACGGTCCGTTCCTACGAGCAGTACTTC
NA,TRBD2,TRBJ2-7,TRBV7-9,CASSLGSLAGYEQYF,TGTGCCAGCAGCTTAGGATCGCTAGCGGGCTACGAGCAGTACTTC